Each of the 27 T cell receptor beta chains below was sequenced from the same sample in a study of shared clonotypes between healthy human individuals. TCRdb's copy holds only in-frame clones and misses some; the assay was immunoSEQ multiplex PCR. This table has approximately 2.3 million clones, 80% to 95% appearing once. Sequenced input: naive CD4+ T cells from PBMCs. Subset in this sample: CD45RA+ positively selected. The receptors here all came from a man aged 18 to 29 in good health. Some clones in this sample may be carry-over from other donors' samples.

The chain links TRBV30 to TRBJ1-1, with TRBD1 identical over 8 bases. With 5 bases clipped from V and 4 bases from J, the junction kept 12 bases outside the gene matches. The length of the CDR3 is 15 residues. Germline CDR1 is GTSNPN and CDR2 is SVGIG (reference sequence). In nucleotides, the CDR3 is TGTGCCTGGGGCCCCGGGACAGGTTGGGGCACTGAAGCTTTCTTT. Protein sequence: CAWGPGTGWGTEAFF. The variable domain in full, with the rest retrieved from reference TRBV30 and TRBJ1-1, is SQTIHQWPATLVQPVGSPLSLECTVEGTSNPNLYWYRQAAGRGLQLLFYSVGIGQISSEVPQNLSASRPQDRQFILSSKKLLLSDSGFYLCAWGPGTGWGTEAFFGQGTRLTVV.

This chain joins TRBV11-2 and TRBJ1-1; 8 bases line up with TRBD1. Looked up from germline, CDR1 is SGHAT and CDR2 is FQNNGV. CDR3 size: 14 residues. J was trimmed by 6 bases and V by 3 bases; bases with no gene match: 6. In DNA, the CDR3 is TGTGCCAGCAGCTTTGGACAGGGTTCGTCTGAAGCTTTCTTT. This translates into CASSFGQGSSEAFF.

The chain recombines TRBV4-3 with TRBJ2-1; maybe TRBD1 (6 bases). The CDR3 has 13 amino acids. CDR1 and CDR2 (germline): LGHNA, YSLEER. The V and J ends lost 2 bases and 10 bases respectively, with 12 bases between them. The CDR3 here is CASSQLGAKEQFF. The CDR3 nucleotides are TGCGCCAGCAGCCAATTGGGGGCTAAGGAGCAGTTCTTC.

CDR3 residues: CASSLTIGGTEAFF. The CDR3 region has the DNA TGTGCCAGCAGCCTTACGATTGGGGGCACTGAAGCTTTCTTT. The V and J genes are TRBV11-2 and TRBJ1-1, with a weak D call TRBD1 (5 bases). This CDR3 comprises 14 residues. The V end was cut by 5 bases, the J end by 4 bases, with 14 bases between. Germline-derived CDR1 and CDR2 are SGHAT and FQNNGV.

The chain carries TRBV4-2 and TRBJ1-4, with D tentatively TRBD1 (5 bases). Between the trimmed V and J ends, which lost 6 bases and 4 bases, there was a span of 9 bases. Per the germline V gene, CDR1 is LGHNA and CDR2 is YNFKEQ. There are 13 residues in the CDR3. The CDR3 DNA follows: TGTGCCAGCAGTGACAGAGTTAATGAAAAACTGTTTTTT. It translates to CASSDRVNEKLFF.

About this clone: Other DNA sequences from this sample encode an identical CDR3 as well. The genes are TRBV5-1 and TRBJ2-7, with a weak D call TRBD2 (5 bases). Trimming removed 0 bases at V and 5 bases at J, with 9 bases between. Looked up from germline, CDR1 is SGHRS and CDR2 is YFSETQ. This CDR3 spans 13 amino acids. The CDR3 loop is CASSLESGNEQYF. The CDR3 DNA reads TGCGCCAGCAGCTTGGAATCGGGAAACGAGCAGTACTTC.

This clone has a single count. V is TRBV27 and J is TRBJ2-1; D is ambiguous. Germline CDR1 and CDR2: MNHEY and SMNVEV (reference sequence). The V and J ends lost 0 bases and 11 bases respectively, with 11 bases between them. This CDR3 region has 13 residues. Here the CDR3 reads CASSLSVPPQQFF. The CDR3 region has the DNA TGTGCCAGCAGTTTATCTGTCCCGCCGCAGCAGTTCTTC.

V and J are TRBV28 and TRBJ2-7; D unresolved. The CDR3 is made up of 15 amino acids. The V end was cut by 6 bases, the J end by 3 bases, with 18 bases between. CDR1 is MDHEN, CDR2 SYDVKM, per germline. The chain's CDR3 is CASSLGRTMVYEQYF. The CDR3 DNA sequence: TGTGCCAGCAGCCTAGGCAGGACCATGGTCTACGAGCAGTACTTC.

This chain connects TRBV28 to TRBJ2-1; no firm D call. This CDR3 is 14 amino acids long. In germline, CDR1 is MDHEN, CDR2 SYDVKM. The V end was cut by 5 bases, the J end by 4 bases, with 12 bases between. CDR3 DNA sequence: TGTGCCAGCAGTCCCCATAACGGGTACAATGAGCAGTTCTTC. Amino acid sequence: CASSPHNGYNEQFF.

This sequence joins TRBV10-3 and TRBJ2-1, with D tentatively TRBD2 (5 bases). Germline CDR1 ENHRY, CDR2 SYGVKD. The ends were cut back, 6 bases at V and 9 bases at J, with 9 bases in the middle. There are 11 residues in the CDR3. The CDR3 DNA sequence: TGTGCCATCAGGGCTAGCAGTGAGCAGTTCTTC. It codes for CAIRASSEQFF.

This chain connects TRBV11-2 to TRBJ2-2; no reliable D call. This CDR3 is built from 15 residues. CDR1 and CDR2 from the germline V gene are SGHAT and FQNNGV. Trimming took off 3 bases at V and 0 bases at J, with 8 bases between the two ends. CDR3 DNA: TGTGCCAGCAGCTTTCGCAGGACGAACACCGGGGAGCTGTTTTTT. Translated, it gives CASSFRRTNTGELFF.

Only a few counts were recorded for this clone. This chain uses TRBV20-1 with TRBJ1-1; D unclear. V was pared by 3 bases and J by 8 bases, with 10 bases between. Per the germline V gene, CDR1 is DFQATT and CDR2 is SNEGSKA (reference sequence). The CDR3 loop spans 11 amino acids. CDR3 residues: CSASRSQEAFF. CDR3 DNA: TGCAGTGCTAGCCGCTCGCAAGAAGCTTTCTTT.

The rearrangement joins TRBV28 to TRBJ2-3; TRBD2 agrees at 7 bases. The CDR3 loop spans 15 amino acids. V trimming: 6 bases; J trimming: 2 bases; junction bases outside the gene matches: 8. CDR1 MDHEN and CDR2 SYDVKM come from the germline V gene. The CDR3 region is CASRPSGLITDTQYF. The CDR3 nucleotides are TGTGCCAGCAGACCCTCGGGACTAATCACAGATACGCAGTATTTT.

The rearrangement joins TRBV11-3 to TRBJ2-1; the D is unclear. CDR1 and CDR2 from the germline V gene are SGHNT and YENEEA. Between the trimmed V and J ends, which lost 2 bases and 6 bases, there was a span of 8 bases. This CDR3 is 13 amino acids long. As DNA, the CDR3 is TGTGCCAGCAGCTTAATTCCGGGCAATGAGCAGTTCTTC. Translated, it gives CASSLIPGNEQFF. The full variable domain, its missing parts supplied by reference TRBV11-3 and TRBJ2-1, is EAGVVQSPRYKIIEKKQPVAFWCNPISGHNTLYWYLQNLGQGPELLIRYENEEAVDDSQLPKDRFSAERLKGVDSTLKIQPAELGDSAVYLCASSLIPGNEQFFGPGTRLTVL.

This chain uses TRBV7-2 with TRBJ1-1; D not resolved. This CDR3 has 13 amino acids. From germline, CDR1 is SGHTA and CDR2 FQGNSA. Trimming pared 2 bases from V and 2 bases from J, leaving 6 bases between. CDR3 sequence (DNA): TGTGCCAGCAGCTTACAACAAAACACTGAAGCTTTCTTT. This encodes CASSLQQNTEAFF.

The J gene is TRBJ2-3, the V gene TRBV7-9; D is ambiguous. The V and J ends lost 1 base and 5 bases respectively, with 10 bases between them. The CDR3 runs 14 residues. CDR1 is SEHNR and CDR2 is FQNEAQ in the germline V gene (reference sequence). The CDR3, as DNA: TGTGCCAGCAGCTTAGTGCTAGGGTTAGATACGCAGTATTTT. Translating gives CASSLVLGLDTQYF. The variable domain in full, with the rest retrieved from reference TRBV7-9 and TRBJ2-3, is DTGVSQNPRHKITKRGQNVTFRCDPISEHNRLYWYRQTLGQGPEFLTYFQNEAQLEKSRLLSDRFSAERPKGSFSTLEIQRTEQGDSAMYLCASSLVLGLDTQYFGPGTRLTVL.

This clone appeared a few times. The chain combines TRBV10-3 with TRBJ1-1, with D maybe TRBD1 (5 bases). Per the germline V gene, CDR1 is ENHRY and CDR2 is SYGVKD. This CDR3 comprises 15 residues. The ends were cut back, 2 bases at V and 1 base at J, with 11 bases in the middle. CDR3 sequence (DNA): TGTGCCATCAGTGAGACATTCGACAGGAACACTGAAGCTTTCTTT. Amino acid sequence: CAISETFDRNTEAFF.

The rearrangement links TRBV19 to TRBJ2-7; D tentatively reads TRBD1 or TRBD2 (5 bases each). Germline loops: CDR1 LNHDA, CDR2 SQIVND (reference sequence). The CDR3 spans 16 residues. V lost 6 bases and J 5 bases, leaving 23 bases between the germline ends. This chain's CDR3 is CASRPGRYAKSHEQYF. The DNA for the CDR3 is TGTGCCAGTAGGCCGGGGCGGTACGCGAAGTCCCACGAGCAGTACTTC.

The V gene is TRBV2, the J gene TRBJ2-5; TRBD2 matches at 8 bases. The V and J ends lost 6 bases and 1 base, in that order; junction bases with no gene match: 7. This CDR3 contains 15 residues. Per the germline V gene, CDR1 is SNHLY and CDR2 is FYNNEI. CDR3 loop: CASSPVGLAQETQYF. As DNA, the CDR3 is TGTGCCAGCAGCCCCGTTGGACTAGCCCAAGAGACCCAGTACTTC. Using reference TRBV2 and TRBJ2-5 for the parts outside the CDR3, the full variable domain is EPEVTQTPSHQVTQMGQEVILRCVPISNHLYFYWYRQILGQKVEFLVSFYNNEISEKSEIFDDQFSVERPDGSNFTLKIRSTKLEDSAMYFCASSPVGLAQETQYFGPGTRLLVL.

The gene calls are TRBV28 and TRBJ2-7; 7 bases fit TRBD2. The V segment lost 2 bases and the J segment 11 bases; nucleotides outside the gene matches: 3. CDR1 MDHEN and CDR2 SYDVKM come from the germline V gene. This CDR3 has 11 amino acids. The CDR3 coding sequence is TGTGCCAGCAGTTTAGGGGGGGTGGAGTACTTC. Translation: CASSLGGVEYF.

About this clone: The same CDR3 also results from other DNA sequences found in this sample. In nucleotides, the CDR3 is TGTGCCAGCAGAGGGCTAGCGGGAGGGCGCAATGAGCAGTTCTTC. Protein product: CASRGLAGGRNEQFF. The J gene is TRBJ2-1, the V gene TRBV6-1, with 12 bases matching TRBD2. Trimming at V came to 6 bases and at J to 6 bases, leaving 6 bases not matched to a gene. The CDR3 extends over 15 amino acids. CDR1 is MNHNS, CDR2 SASEGT, per germline.

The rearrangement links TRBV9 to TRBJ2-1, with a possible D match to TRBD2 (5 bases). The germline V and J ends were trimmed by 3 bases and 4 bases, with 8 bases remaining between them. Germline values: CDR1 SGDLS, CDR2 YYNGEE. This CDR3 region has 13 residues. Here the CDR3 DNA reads TGTGCCAGCAGCGACGGGGAGTACAATGAGCAGTTCTTC. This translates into CASSDGEYNEQFF.

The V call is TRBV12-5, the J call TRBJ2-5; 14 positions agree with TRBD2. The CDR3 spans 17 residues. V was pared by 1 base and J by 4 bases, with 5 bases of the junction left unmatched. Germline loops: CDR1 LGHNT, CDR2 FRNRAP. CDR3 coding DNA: TGTGCTAGTGGTTTGGGGAGAGGACTAGCGGGAGGAGAGACCCAGTACTTC. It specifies CASGLGRGLAGGETQYF.

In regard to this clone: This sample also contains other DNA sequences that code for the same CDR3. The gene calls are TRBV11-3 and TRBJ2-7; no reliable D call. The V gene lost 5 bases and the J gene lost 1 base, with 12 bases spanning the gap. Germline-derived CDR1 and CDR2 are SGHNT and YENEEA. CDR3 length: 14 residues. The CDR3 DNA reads TGTGCCAGCAGCCCCCGTCAGGATTCCTACGAGCAGTACTTC. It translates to CASSPRQDSYEQYF.

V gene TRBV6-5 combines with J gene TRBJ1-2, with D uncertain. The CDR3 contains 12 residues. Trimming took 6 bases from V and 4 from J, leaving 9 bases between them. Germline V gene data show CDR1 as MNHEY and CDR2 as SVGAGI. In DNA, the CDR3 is TGTGCCAGCAGCCCATGGGGCTATGGCTACACCTTC. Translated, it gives CASSPWGYGYTF.

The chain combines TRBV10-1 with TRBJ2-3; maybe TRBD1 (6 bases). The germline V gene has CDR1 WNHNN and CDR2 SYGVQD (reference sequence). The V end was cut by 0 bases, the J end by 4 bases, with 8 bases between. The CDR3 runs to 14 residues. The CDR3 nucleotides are TGCGCCAGCAGTGAGTCCACAGGGTCAGATACGCAGTATTTT. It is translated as CASSESTGSDTQYF.

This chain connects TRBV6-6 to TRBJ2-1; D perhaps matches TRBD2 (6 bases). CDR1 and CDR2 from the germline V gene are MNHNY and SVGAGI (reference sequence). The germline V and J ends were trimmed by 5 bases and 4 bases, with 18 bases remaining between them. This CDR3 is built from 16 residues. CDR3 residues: CASSPPSGGAYNEQFF. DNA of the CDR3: TGTGCCAGCAGTCCACCCAGTGGCGGGGCATACAATGAGCAGTTCTTC.